Listed below are T cell receptor beta chains from one sample, sequenced in a study of CD8+CD57+ T cells in acquired aplastic anemia. Using its own MiXCR run on the reads, TCRdb lists one record per CDR3 protein. The table lists 310,000 or so distinct CDR3 sequences, about three fifths of them singletons, with under 1.5% in the top ten. The material sequenced was sorted CD4+, CD8+, or CD8+CD57+ T cells (not recorded which) from PBMCs. These receptors came from a human donor with aplastic anemia. Both conserved end residues are part of each CDR3. D genes are given only for firm matches. A row's size may be missing; if present it is once, few, many or a size class.

TRBV5-1	few	TRBJ2-3	NA	CASSPGRISTDTQYF	TGCGCCAGCAGCCCTGGACGGATTAGCACAGATACGCAGTATTTT
TRBV2	NA	TRBJ1-4	NA	CASSQYMKGDKKLFF	TGCGCCAGCAGCCAATATATGAAAGGGGATAAAAAACTGTTTTTT
TRBV5-1	few	TRBJ1-6	NA	CASSPNPNSALHF	TGCGCCAGCAGCCCAAATCCGAATTCAGCCCTCCACTTT
TRBV11-2	many	TRBJ2-5	TRBD2	CASSSLAGVWETQYF	TGTGCCAGCAGCTCGTTAGCGGGAGTTTGGGAGACCCAGTACTTC
TRBV9	once	TRBJ1-3	NA	CASSVGRGWGNTIYF	TGTGCCAGCAGCGTAGGCAGGGGATGGGGAAACACCATATATTTT
TRBV15	NA	TRBJ2-1	NA	CATSRTGEQFF	TGTGCCACCAGCAGAACGGGGGAGCAGTTCTTC
TRBV12-3/TRBV12-4	NA	TRBJ1-2	TRBD1	CASASGQGYGYTF	TGTGCCAGCGCCTCGGGACAGGGGTATGGCTACACCTTC
TRBV2	few	TRBJ1-6	TRBD1	CAGSLRQGDNSPLHF	TGTGCCGGATCACTTAGACAGGGAGATAATTCACCCCTCCACTTT
TRBV12-3/TRBV12-4	NA	TRBJ1-1	NA	CASSLAGQGEAFF	TGTGCCAGCAGTTTAGCAGGGCAGGGCGAAGCTTTCTTT
TRBV9	NA	TRBJ1-1	NA	CASSVGGGGLNTEAFF	TGTGCCAGCAGCGTGGGTGGTGGGGGCCTAAACACTGAAGCTTTCTTT
TRBV7-8	NA	TRBJ2-7	NA	CASSLAFEPREQYF	TGTGCCAGCAGCTTAGCATTCGAACCGCGGGAGCAGTACTTC
TRBV19	NA	TRBJ2-5	TRBD2	CASSHARTSGYQETQYF	TGTGCCAGTAGTCACGCACGGACTAGCGGGTACCAAGAGACCCAGTACTTC
TRBV20-1	few	TRBJ2-4	TRBD2	CSATASGVDLAKNIQYF	TGCAGTGCTACCGCTAGCGGGGTCGATCTAGCCAAAAACATTCAGTACTTC
TRBV20-1	many	TRBJ2-5	TRBD2	CSATTGAGRQETQYF	TGCAGTGCTACTACGGGAGCGGGAAGACAAGAGACCCAGTACTTC
TRBV7-3	NA	TRBJ2-5	NA	CASSLQGGGQETQYF	TGTGCCAGCAGCCTCCAAGGGGGAGGCCAAGAGACCCAGTACTTC
TRBV6-2/TRBV6-3	many	TRBJ2-4	NA	CASSSPGSGGIQYF	TGTGCCAGCAGCTCTCCGGGATCCGGGGGCATTCAGTACTTC
TRBV20-1	once	TRBJ2-7	TRBD1	CSARPTGDRAEQYF	TGCAGTGCTAGACCGACAGGGGACCGAGCCGAGCAGTACTTC
TRBV28	NA	TRBJ2-3	NA	CASSLTGRLPTEQYF	TGTGCCAGCAGTTTGACCGGGCGGCTCCCTACCGAGCAGTATTTT
TRBV7-2	NA	TRBJ2-3	NA	CASSFMADTQYF	TGTGCCAGCAGCTTTATGGCAGATACGCAGTATTTT
TRBV10-2	NA	TRBJ2-3	NA	CASSERGAPTQHTQYF	TGCGCCAGCAGTGAGAGGGGTGCGCCCACTCAGCATACGCAGTATTTT
TRBV20-1	NA	TRBJ2-5	TRBD2	CSAAESGSGETQYF	TGCAGTGCAGCCGAGAGCGGGAGCGGAGAGACCCAGTACTTC
TRBV4-2	many	TRBJ2-3	NA	CASSQDSARTDFHTQYF	TGTGCCAGCAGCCAAGATTCGGCACGGACGGATTTCCATACGCAGTATTTT
TRBV19	NA	TRBJ2-7	NA	CASSIVGGGAYEQYF	TGTGCCAGTAGTATCGTGGGGGGAGGCGCTTACGAGCAGTACTTC
TRBV20-1	NA	TRBJ2-3	TRBD1	CSAPPGQGTDTQYF	TGCAGTGCTCCACCGGGACAGGGTACAGATACGCAGTATTTT
TRBV7-9	NA	TRBJ2-7	NA	CASRADAREQYF	TGTGCCAGCAGGGCTGACGCTCGAGAGCAGTACTTC
TRBV6-5	NA	TRBJ2-7	NA	CASSRLYMENYEQYF	TGTGCCAGCAGTAGACTTTACATGGAAAACTACGAGCAGTACTTC
TRBV7-6	NA	TRBJ2-5	TRBD1	CASSLERGQASNHDQETQYF	TGTGCCAGCAGCTTAGAGAGGGGACAGGCCTCGAACCATGATCAAGAGACCCAGTACTTC
TRBV20-1	NA	TRBJ1-4	TRBD1	CSARDRGLEEKLFF	TGCAGTGCTAGAGACAGGGGGCTGGAAGAAAAACTGTTTTTT
TRBV7-3	NA	TRBJ1-6	TRBD1	CASSQGQASYYNSPLHF	TGTGCCAGCAGCCAAGGACAGGCGAGCTACTATAATTCACCCCTCCACTTT
TRBV12-3/TRBV12-4	NA	TRBJ1-5	NA	CASSFSGSNQPQHF	TGTGCCAGCAGTTTTTCAGGTAGTAATCAGCCCCAGCATTTT
TRBV7-3	NA	TRBJ2-5	TRBD2	CASSLTGGGETQYF	TGTGCCAGCAGCTTGACGGGGGGGGGGGAGACCCAGTACTTC
TRBV20-1	NA	TRBJ1-3	NA	CSAAQGGTTIYF	TGCAGTGCGGCGCAGGGAGGAACCACCATATATTTT
TRBV12-3/TRBV12-4	few	TRBJ2-1	NA	CASSSWTEQFF	TGTGCCAGCAGTTCATGGACAGAGCAGTTCTTC
TRBV7-2	once	TRBJ2-3	NA	CASSLGPAVSADTQYF	TGTGCCAGCAGCTTGGGCCCCGCTGTGAGCGCAGATACGCAGTATTTT
TRBV29-1	NA	TRBJ2-7	TRBD1	CSVLPGTGGGEQYF	TGCAGCGTCCTTCCCGGGACAGGGGGCGGCGAGCAGTACTTC
TRBV7-3	NA	TRBJ2-3	NA	CASSPVLGGSTDTQYF	TGTGCCAGCAGCCCAGTCCTAGGGGGTAGCACAGATACGCAGTATTTT
TRBV7-9	NA	TRBJ1-1	NA	CASSNSGSSEAFF	TGTGCCAGCAGCAATTCAGGGTCATCTGAAGCTTTCTTT
TRBV4-1	many	TRBJ2-7	TRBD1	CASSFTGTGPDEQYF	TGCGCCAGCAGCTTCACCGGGACAGGGCCCGACGAGCAGTACTTC
TRBV5-1	NA	TRBJ2-1	NA	CASSLEGQGGPYNEQFF	TGCGCCAGCAGCTTGGAAGGACAGGGAGGGCCCTACAATGAGCAGTTCTTC
TRBV9	NA	TRBJ2-1	NA	CASSVVRGANNEQFF	TGTGCCAGCAGCGTAGTTCGGGGAGCCAACAATGAGCAGTTCTTC
TRBV2	NA	TRBJ2-3	NA	CASSLGLKGGLRDTQYF	TGTGCCAGCAGCTTAGGGCTGAAGGGGGGGCTGAGAGATACGCAGTATTTT
TRBV7-3	few	TRBJ2-1	TRBD2	CASSLTASGSYNEQFF	TGTGCCAGCAGCTTAACGGCTAGCGGGAGCTACAATGAGCAGTTCTTC
TRBV11-2	NA	TRBJ2-7	TRBD2	CASHTPISGRYEQYF	TGTGCCAGCCACACCCCTATTAGCGGGAGGTACGAGCAGTACTTC
TRBV3-1	many	TRBJ1-6	TRBD1	CASSPNDRANSPLHF	TGTGCCAGCAGCCCCAATGACAGGGCCAATTCACCCCTCCACTTT
TRBV5-1	NA	TRBJ2-3	NA	CASSLRYASTDTQYF	TGCGCCAGCAGCTTGCGCTACGCTAGCACAGATACGCAGTATTTT